What follows are 28 T cell receptor beta chains derived from one specimen sequenced in a study of T-cell reconstitution after alpha-beta-depleted transplantation in children (dated by TCRdb to 2016 to 2017). The library was made by PCR. Sequencing used an Illumina HiSeq 2500. TCR library preparation used molecular barcoding, with unique molecular identifiers applied to normalize quantification of the TCRbeta repertoire. TCRdb redid the processing of the public reads, applying fastp at Q25 and MiXCR, and retained in-frame beta chains. When rows share a CDR3 protein, they turn into one entry using the most common DNA and genes. The sample profile shows about 500,000 distinct CDR3 sequences; approximately 29% of them were found once. Jointly, the top ten make up roughly 2.5% of the sample. Specimen: PBMCs from the stem cell graft donor, collected from the stem cell graft. These receptor sequences come from a human donor who donated a stem cell graft to a child with aplastic anemia.

The chain links TRBV15 to TRBJ1-6; a possible D gene is TRBD1 (5 bases). V lost 0 bases, J lost 12 bases, and 21 bases lay in between. Germline-derived CDR1 and CDR2 are LNHNV and YYDKDF (reference sequence). This CDR3 region has 17 residues. In nucleotides, the CDR3 is TGTGCCACCAGCAGAGATCTAAGTCCGGGCATGGGGGTACCCCTCCACTTT. Translation gives CATSRDLSPGMGVPLHF.

V is TRBV20-1 and J is TRBJ2-5; unclear D gene. CDR1 and CDR2 from the germline V gene are DFQATT and SNEGSKA (reference sequence). Trimming pared 5 bases from V and 1 base from J, leaving 11 bases between. The CDR3 runs 13 residues. CDR3 DNA: TGCAGTGCTGCCCTAGGGATCCAAGAGACCCAGTACTTC. It yields the protein CSAALGIQETQYF.

V is TRBV7-2 and J is TRBJ2-1, with a tentative D call TRBD2 (6 bases). The CDR3 is 16 amino acids. Germline CDR1 reads SGHTA; CDR2 reads FQGNSA. The V gene lost 1 base and the J gene lost 6 bases, with 16 bases spanning the gap. DNA for the CDR3: TGTGCCAGCAGCTTAGAGGAATTGGTCGGGAGCAATGAGCAGTTCTTC. As protein: CASSLEELVGSNEQFF.

The rearrangement joins TRBV20-1 to TRBJ1-1, with 8 bases aligning to TRBD1. CDR1 and CDR2 (germline): DFQATT, SNEGSKA (reference sequence). The CDR3 length is 13 residues. Trimming at V came to 4 bases and at J to 5 bases, leaving 6 bases not matched to a gene. For the CDR3, the DNA is TGCAGTGCTACGGACAGGGTGAGGACTGAAGCTTTCTTT. Translated: CSATDRVRTEAFF.

The chain employs TRBV7-2 and TRBJ2-3; the D gene is possibly TRBD2 (5 bases). Trimming took 5 bases from V and 1 from J, leaving 13 bases between them. This CDR3 comprises 15 residues. Germline V gene sequence: CDR1 SGHTA, CDR2 FQGNSA. The CDR3 loop is CASSPAGPRTDTQYF. The CDR3 DNA reads as TGTGCCAGCAGCCCCGCGGGCCCCCGCACAGATACGCAGTATTTT.

The chain combines TRBV7-3 with TRBJ2-2; no definite D call. CDR1 SGHTA and CDR2 FQGTGA come from the germline V gene. V was pared by 7 bases and J by 5 bases, with 5 bases between. The CDR3 is 11 amino acids. The CDR3 sequence: CASTITGELFF. The DNA of the CDR3 is TGTGCCAGCACCATAACCGGGGAGCTGTTTTTT.

This clonotype turned up a few times. This chain connects TRBV30 to TRBJ2-1; D may correspond to TRBD1 or TRBD2 (5 bases each). Germline assignment: CDR1 GTSNPN and CDR2 SVGIG (reference sequence). The CDR3 spans 12 residues. The ends were cut back, 5 bases at V and 9 bases at J, with 14 bases in the middle. As DNA, the CDR3 is TGTGCCTGGCTAAGGGACGGCAGTGAGCAGTTCTTC. Translated: CAWLRDGSEQFF.

This clonotype has just a few counts. The chain uses TRBV12-3 or TRBV12-4 and TRBJ2-2, with D perhaps given as TRBD1 or TRBD2 (6 bases each). CDR3 length equals 17 residues. V was clipped by 2 bases and J by 4 bases, with 17 bases between them. The CDR3 DNA reads TGTGCCAGCAGTTTACGCTACACGGGGGCGATCACCGGGGAGCTGTTTTTT. Amino acids: CASSLRYTGAITGELFF.

This clonotype has a handful of counts. V gene TRBV6-2 or TRBV6-3 combines with J gene TRBJ1-3; the D is unclear. V dropped 6 bases and J dropped 1 base, with 10 bases sitting between them. Germline CDR1 is MNHEY and CDR2 is SVGEGT. The CDR3 contains 14 residues. CDR3 residues: CASRSTVSGNTIYF. CDR3 nucleotide sequence: TGTGCCAGCAGATCGACGGTTTCTGGAAACACCATATATTTT.

The rearrangement uses TRBV5-1 and TRBJ2-7; the D gene is possibly TRBD2 (5 bases). Deletions cut 6 bases from V and 3 bases from J, with 16 bases between. The germline V gene encodes CDR1 SGHRS and CDR2 YFSETQ. This CDR3 is built from 14 residues. The CDR3 DNA reads as TGCGCCAGCACCCAAGGACTGACCAACTACGAGCAGTACTTC. Translated, it gives CASTQGLTNYEQYF.

This clonotype was seen a handful of times. The chain uses TRBV12-3 or TRBV12-4 and TRBJ1-5; D gene uncertain. This CDR3 is built from 14 residues. V was clipped by 2 bases and J by 3 bases, with 8 bases between them. The CDR3 protein is CASSLMSSNQPQHF. DNA of the CDR3: TGTGCCAGCAGTTTAATGAGCTCCAATCAGCCCCAGCATTTT.

CDR3 DNA sequence: TGTGCCAGCACCATGGACTTCGCCTCCTACGAGCAGTACTTC. It translates to CASTMDFASYEQYF. This chain connects TRBV7-2 to TRBJ2-7, with D maybe TRBD2 (5 bases). This CDR3 contains 14 residues. V lost 7 bases and J 0 bases, leaving 13 bases between the germline ends. Germline values: CDR1 SGHTA, CDR2 FQGNSA.

The chain has TRBV28 and TRBJ2-7, with 10 bases identical to TRBD2. The ends lost 2 bases at V and 1 base at J; junction bases unmatched: 5. There are 16 residues in the CDR3. From germline, CDR1 is MDHEN and CDR2 SYDVKM. Here the CDR3 reads CASSLASGSSSYEQYV. The DNA of the CDR3 is TGTGCCAGCAGTTTAGCTAGCGGGAGCAGTTCCTACGAGCAGTACGTC.

This clonotype was found a few times. J is TRBJ2-3 and V is TRBV12-3 or TRBV12-4, with no clear D. The germline V and J ends were trimmed by 2 bases and 2 bases, with 8 bases remaining between them. The CDR3 length is 14 residues. The CDR3 DNA reads TGTGCCAGCAGTTTACTGCTAAACACAGATACGCAGTATTTT. It specifies CASSLLLNTDTQYF.

The V and J genes are TRBV6-2 or TRBV6-3 and TRBJ2-1; D gene uncertain. The CDR3 runs to 12 residues. Germline CDR1 is MNHEY and CDR2 is SVGEGT. V was clipped by 1 base and J by 3 bases, with 1 base between them. CDR3 sequence reads: CASSYYYNEQFF. DNA of the CDR3: TGTGCCAGCAGTTACTACTACAATGAGCAGTTCTTC.

The V gene is TRBV4-3, the J gene TRBJ2-3, with D hard to call. The CDR3 runs to 14 residues. CDR1 and CDR2 from the germline V gene are LGHNA and YSLEER. V lost 1 base and J lost 6, with 11 bases in between. CDR3 protein: CASSQVFSGDTQYF. The DNA of the CDR3 is TGCGCCAGCAGCCAAGTTTTCTCCGGTGATACGCAGTATTTT.

This clonotype was counted a few times. The chain joins TRBV6-1 to TRBJ2-1; 13 bases agree with TRBD2. Germline-derived CDR1 and CDR2 are MNHNS and SASEGT. There are 16 residues in the CDR3. Losses at the gene ends were 5 bases for V and 8 bases for J; bases not matched to a gene: 9. The CDR3, as DNA: TGTGCCAGCAGTCCTACCGGGACTAGCGGGATGGATGAGCAGTTCTTC. This translates into CASSPTGTSGMDEQFF.

The V and J genes are TRBV6-5 and TRBJ1-4; 9 bases map to TRBD1. The CDR3 length is 19 residues. Germline values: CDR1 MNHEY, CDR2 SVGAGI. V lost 2 bases and J lost 0; bases outside the gene matches: 10. Here the CDR3 reads CASSYPSGQGPPTNEKLFF. The CDR3 nucleotides are TGTGCCAGCAGTTACCCGTCCGGACAGGGGCCCCCAACTAATGAAAAACTGTTTTTT.

The chain combines TRBV27 with TRBJ2-7; 7 nucleotides agree with TRBD1. The CDR3 is made up of 14 amino acids. Trimming removed 5 bases from V and 3 bases from J; junction bases left unmatched: 7. Germline loops: CDR1 MNHEY, CDR2 SMNVEV (reference sequence). The CDR3 sequence: CASSGRQGYYEQYF. CDR3 DNA sequence: TGTGCCAGCAGTGGACGACAGGGATACTACGAGCAGTACTTC.

The V call is TRBV7-2, the J call TRBJ2-7, with 7 bases fitting TRBD2. The germline CDR1 and CDR2 sequences are SGHTA and FQGNSA. V lost 1 base, J lost 3 bases, and 3 bases stayed unmatched. The CDR3 consists of 14 residues. For the CDR3, the DNA is TGTGCCAGCAGCTTAGGGACTAGGGGCTACGAGCAGTACTTC. It encodes CASSLGTRGYEQYF.

V gene TRBV5-1 combines with J gene TRBJ1-1; 7 bases map to TRBD1. CDR1 and CDR2 (germline): SGHRS, YFSETQ. The CDR3 has 14 amino acids. Germline trimming cut 7 bases from V and 0 bases from J; bases unmatched to any gene: 6. CDR3 nucleotide sequence: TGCGCCAGCGATAAGACAGGGATGAACACTGAAGCTTTCTTT. This encodes CASDKTGMNTEAFF.

This clonotype has more than one count but fewer than ten. The chain has TRBV7-2 and TRBJ2-7, with a tentative D call TRBD1 (5 bases). This CDR3 is built from 13 residues. V was trimmed by 0 bases and J by 9 bases, leaving 12 bases between them. Germline-derived CDR1 and CDR2 are SGHTA and FQGNSA. The CDR3 DNA follows: TGTGCCAGCAGCTTAGCTCCGGACAACACGCAGTACGTC. This sequence encodes CASSLAPDNTQYV.

This clonotype occurred a few times. This sequence joins TRBV29-1 and TRBJ2-1; TRBD2 aligns across 14 bases. V was pared by 3 bases and J by 10 bases, with 2 bases of the junction left unmatched. CDR1 SQVTM and CDR2 ANQGSEA come from the germline V gene. The CDR3 is 13 residues long. The CDR3 coding sequence is TGCAGCGTTGAGACTAGCGGGAGGGCAGAGCAGTTCTTC. Its protein is CSVETSGRAEQFF.

The chain links TRBV29-1 to TRBJ2-7; D gene unclear. Germline lookup yields CDR1 SQVTM and CDR2 ANQGSEA. V was clipped by 4 bases and J by 0 bases, with 7 bases between them. This CDR3 comprises 12 residues. This CDR3 reads CSVVAGSYEQYF. DNA of the CDR3: TGCAGCGTTGTTGCAGGCTCCTACGAGCAGTACTTC.

The chain links TRBV9 to TRBJ1-6, with D perhaps matching TRBD1 (6 bases). V shed 0 bases and J shed 5 bases, with 9 bases lying between them. The CDR3 length is 15 residues. Looked up from germline, CDR1 is SGDLS and CDR2 is YYNGEE. CDR3 coding DNA: TGTGCCAGCAGCGTAGCGGGGGGCAATAATTCACCCCTCCACTTT. It specifies CASSVAGGNNSPLHF.

This clonotype was observed a handful of times. This sequence joins TRBV7-9 and TRBJ2-2, with D uncertain. V lost 3 bases and J lost 4, with 9 bases in between. This CDR3 comprises 14 residues. Per the germline V gene, CDR1 is SEHNR and CDR2 is FQNEAQ (reference sequence). CDR3 in DNA: TGTGCCAGCAGCTTGGGCGGTATCACCGGGGAGCTGTTTTTT. It encodes CASSLGGITGELFF.

The rearrangement links TRBV10-3 to TRBJ2-7; no definite D call. Trimming stripped 7 bases from V and 3 bases from J, with 16 bases between. Germline loops: CDR1 ENHRY, CDR2 SYGVKD. The CDR3 spans 14 residues. Here the CDR3 DNA reads TGTGCCATCAAATACGGGCACGGTCTCTACGAGCAGTACTTC. It encodes CAIKYGHGLYEQYF.

Only a few counts were recorded for this clonotype. The genes are TRBV25-1 and TRBJ2-2, with 7 bases that match TRBD2. Germline trimming cut 2 bases from V and 4 bases from J; bases unmatched to any gene: 7. The CDR3 sequence is 16 residues long. Germline assignment: CDR1 MGHDK and CDR2 SYGVNS. The CDR3 DNA follows: TGTGCCAGCAGTGAACCGTCAGGGAGGGGCACCGGGGAGCTGTTTTTT. Its protein is CASSEPSGRGTGELFF.